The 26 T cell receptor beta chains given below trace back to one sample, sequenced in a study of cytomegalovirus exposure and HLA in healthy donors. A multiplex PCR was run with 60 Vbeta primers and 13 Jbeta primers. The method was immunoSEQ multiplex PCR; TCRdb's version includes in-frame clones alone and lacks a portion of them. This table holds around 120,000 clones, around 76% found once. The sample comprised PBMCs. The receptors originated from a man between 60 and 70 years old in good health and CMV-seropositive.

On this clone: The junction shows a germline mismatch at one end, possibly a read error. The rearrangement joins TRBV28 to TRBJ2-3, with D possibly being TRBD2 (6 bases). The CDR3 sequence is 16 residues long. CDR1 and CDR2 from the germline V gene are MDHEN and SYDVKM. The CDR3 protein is CASSLGAYGSTDTQYF. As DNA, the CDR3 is TGTGCCAGCAGTCTTGGGGCTTACGGGAGCACAGATACACAGTATTTT.

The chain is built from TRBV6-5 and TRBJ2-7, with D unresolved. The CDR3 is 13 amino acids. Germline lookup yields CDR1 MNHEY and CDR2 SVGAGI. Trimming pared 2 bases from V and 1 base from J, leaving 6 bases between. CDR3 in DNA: TGTGCCAGCAGTTACGGCCAGTCCTACGAGCAGTACTTC. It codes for CASSYGQSYEQYF.

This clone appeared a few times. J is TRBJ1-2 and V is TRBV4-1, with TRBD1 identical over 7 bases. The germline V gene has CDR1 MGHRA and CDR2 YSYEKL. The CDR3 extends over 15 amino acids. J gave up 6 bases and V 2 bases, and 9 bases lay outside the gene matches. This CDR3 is CASSQPTGRLNGYTF. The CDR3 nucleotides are TGCGCCAGCAGCCAACCGACAGGGAGGTTGAATGGCTACACCTTC.

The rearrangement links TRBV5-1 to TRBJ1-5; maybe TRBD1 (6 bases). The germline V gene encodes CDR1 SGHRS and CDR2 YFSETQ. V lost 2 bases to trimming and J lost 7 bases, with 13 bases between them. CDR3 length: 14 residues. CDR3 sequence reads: CASSFLAGVQPQHF. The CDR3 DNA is TGCGCCAGCAGCTTTCTCGCAGGGGTGCAGCCCCAGCATTTT.

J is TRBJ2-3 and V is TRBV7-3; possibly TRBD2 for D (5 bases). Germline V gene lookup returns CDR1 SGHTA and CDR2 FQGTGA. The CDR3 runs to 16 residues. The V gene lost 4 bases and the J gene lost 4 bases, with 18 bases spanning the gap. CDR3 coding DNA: TGTGCCAGCAGCTCGATAACTAGTGGGCTTGCAGATACGCAGTATTTT. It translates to CASSSITSGLADTQYF.

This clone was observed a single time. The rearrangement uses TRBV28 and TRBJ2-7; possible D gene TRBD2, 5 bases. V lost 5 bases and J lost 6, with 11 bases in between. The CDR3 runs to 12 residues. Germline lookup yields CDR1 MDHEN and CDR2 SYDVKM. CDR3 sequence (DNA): TGTGCCAGCAGTGTGAATCGGGGCGAGCAGTACTTC. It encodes CASSVNRGEQYF.

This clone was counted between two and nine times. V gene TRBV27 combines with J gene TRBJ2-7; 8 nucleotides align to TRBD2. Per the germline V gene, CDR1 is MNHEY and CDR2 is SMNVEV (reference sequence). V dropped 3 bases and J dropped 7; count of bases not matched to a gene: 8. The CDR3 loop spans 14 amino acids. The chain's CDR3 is CASSFEREPWEQYF. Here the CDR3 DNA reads TGTGCCAGCAGTTTTGAGCGGGAGCCCTGGGAGCAGTACTTC.

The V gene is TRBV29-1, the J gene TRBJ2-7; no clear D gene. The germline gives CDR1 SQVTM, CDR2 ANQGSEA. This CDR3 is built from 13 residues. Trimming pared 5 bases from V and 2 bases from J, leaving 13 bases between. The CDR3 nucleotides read TGCAGCGTTTCCACCCCAGGAACCTACGAGCAGTACTTC. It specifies CSVSTPGTYEQYF.

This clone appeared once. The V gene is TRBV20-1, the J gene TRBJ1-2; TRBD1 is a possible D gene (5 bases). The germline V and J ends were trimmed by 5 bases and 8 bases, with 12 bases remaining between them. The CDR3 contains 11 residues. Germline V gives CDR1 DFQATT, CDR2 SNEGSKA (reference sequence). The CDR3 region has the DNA TGCAGTGCTGTACTTGACAGCGGCTACACCTTC. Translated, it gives CSAVLDSGYTF.

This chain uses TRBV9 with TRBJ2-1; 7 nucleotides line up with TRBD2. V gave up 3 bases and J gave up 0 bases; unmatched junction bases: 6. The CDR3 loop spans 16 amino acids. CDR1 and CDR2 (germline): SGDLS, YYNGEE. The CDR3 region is CASSAPPGGSYNEQFF. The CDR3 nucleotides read TGTGCCAGCAGCGCACCCCCGGGGGGCTCCTACAATGAGCAGTTCTTC.

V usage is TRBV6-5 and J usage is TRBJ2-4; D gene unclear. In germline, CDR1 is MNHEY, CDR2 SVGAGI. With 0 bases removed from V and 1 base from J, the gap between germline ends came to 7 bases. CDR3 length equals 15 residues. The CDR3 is CASSYSRKAKNIQYF. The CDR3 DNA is TGTGCCAGCAGTTACTCGAGGAAGGCCAAAAACATTCAGTACTTC.

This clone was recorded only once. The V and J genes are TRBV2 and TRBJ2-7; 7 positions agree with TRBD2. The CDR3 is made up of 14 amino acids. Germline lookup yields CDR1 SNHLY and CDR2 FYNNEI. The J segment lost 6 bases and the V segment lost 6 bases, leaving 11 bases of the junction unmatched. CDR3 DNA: TGTGCCAGCAGGCCGGGACTAATGGCAACCGAGCAGTACTTC. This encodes CASRPGLMATEQYF.

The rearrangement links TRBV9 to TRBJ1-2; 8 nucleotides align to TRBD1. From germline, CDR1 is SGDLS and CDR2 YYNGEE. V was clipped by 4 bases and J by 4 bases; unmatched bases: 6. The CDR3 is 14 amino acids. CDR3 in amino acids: CASSPGQESYGYTF. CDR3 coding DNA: TGTGCCAGCAGCCCGGGACAGGAATCCTATGGCTACACCTTC.

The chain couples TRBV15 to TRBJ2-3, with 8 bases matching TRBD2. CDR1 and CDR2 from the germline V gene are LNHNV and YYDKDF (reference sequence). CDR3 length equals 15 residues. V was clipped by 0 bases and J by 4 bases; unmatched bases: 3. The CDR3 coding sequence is TGTGCCACCAGCAGAGACGGGAGGGGTGCAGATACGCAGTATTTT. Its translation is CATSRDGRGADTQYF.

CDR3 nucleotides: TGTGCCAGGGGAGATTGGACAGGGGCGGGGGCCACTGAAGCTTTCTTT. Amino acid sequence: CARGDWTGAGATEAFF. J is TRBJ1-1 and V is TRBV19; 9 bases map to TRBD1. There are 16 residues in the CDR3. Per germline, CDR1 LNHDA and CDR2 SQIVND (reference sequence). Trimming took 9 bases from V and 4 from J; bases not matched to a gene: 15.

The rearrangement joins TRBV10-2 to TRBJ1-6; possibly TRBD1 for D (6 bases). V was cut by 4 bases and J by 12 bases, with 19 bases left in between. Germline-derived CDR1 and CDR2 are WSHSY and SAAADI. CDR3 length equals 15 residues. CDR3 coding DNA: TGCGCCAGCAGTGGAGGGCCTGGGAGGGGGGAACCCCTCCACTTT. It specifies CASSGGPGRGEPLHF.

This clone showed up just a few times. The CDR3 here is CASSFGRNTGELFF. For the CDR3, the DNA is TGTGCCAGCAGCTTCGGGAGGAACACCGGGGAGCTGTTTTTT. The V and J genes are TRBV11-3 and TRBJ2-2; D may be TRBD2 (6 bases). The CDR3 contains 14 residues. Germline-derived CDR1 and CDR2 are SGHNT and YENEEA. V shed 3 bases and J shed 1 base, with 6 bases lying between them.

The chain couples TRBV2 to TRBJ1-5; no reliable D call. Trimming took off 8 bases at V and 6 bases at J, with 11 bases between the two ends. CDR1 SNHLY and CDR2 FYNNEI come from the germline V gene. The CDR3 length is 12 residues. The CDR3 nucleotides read TGTGCCAGCGGGATTCGGGGTCAGCCCCAGCATTTT. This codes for CASGIRGQPQHF.

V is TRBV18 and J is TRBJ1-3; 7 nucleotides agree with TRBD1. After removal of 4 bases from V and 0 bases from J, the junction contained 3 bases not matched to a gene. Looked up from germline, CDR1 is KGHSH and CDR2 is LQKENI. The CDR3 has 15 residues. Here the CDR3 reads CASSLDRYSGNTIYF. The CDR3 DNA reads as TGTGCCAGCTCACTGGACAGGTACTCTGGAAACACCATATATTTT.

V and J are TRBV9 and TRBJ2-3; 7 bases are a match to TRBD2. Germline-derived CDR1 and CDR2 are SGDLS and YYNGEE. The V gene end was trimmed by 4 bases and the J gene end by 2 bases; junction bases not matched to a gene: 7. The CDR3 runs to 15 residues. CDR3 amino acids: CASSPSGGITDTQYF. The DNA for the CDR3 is TGTGCCAGCAGCCCATCGGGGGGTATCACAGATACGCAGTATTTT.

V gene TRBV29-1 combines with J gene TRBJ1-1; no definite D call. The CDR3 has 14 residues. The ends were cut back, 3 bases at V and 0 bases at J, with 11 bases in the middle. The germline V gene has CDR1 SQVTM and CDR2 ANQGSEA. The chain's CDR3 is CSVERSPMNTEAFF. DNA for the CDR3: TGCAGCGTTGAGCGGTCACCTATGAACACTGAAGCTTTCTTT. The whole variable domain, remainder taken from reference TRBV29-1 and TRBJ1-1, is SAVISQKPSRDICQRGTSLTIQCQVDSQVTMMFWYRQQPGQSLTLIATANQGSEATYESGFVIDKFPISRPNLTFSTLTVSNMSPEDSSIYLCSVERSPMNTEAFFGQGTRLTVV.

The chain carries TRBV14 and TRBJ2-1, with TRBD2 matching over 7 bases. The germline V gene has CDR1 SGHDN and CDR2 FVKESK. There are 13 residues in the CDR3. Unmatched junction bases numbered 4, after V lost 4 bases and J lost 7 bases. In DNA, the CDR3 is TGTGCCAGCAGCCGGGGGGGAAGGAATGAGCAGTTCTTC. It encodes CASSRGGRNEQFF. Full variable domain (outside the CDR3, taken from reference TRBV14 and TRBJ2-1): EAGVTQFPSHSVIEKGQTVTLRCDPISGHDNLYWYRRVMGKEIKFLLHFVKESKQDESGMPNNRFLAERTGGTYSTLKVQPAELEDSGVYFCASSRGGRNEQFFGPGTRLTVL.

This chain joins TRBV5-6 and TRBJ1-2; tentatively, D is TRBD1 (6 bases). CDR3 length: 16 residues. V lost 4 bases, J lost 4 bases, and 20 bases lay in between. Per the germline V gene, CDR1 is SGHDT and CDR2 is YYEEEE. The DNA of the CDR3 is TGTGCCAGCAGCCAGGGTGTGGGGGCGCATAGCTATGGCTACACCTTC. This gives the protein CASSQGVGAHSYGYTF.

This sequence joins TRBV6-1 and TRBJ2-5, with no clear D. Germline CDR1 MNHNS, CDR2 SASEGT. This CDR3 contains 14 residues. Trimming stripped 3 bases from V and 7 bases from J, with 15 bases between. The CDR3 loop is CASSDSGPSGTQYF. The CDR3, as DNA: TGTGCCAGCAGTGATTCTGGCCCATCGGGGACCCAGTACTTC.

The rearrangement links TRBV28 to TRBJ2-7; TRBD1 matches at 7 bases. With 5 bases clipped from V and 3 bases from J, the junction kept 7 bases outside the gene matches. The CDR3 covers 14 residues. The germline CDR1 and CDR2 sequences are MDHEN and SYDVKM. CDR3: CASSLGQGVYEQYF. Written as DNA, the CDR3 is TGTGCCAGCAGTCTCGGGCAGGGGGTCTACGAGCAGTACTTC.

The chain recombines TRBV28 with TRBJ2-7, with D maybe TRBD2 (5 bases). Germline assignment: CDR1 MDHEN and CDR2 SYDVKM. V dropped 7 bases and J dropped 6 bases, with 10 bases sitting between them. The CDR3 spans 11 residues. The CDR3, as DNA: TGTGCCAGCACCCGAGGGATCGAGCAGTACTTC. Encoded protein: CASTRGIEQYF.